The sequence of this TCR beta chain was determined in a study of glioma-infiltrating T cells after dendritic cell vaccination (dated by TCRdb to about 2016). Turning to the overall study: A cohort of roughly 15 glioblastoma patients from Phase I and II dendritic cell vaccination trials was included, of whom 9 were newly diagnosed and 6 had recurrent disease. Survival after dendritic cell vaccination was correlated with TCR sequencing metrics such as TIL content and the overlap between tumor and blood repertoires. In glioblastoma patients vaccinated with dendritic cells, deep sequencing of TCR beta CDR3 regions served to measure tumor-infiltrating lymphocyte content and to compare repertoires between tumor and blood. To make the vaccine, monocyte-derived dendritic cells were cultured for 6 to 7 days with IL-4 and GM-CSF and then pulsed overnight with autologous tumor lysate. Three intradermal dendritic cell vaccine injections were administered to patients at biweekly intervals in the arm below the axilla. Between the early 2000s and the early 2010s, the patients were given dendritic cell vaccination pulsed with autologous tumor lysate.

On the study overall, not on this receptor specifically: No direct relationship between TCR clonality and survival was found, suggesting a diverse polyclonal response may matter. The response model built on TCR overlap across three groups was characterized as speculative, with prospective validation still needed. The cohort was small and heterogeneous, with few patients having full blood and tumor sets and even fewer initial-recurrent tumor pairs. Higher estimated pretreatment TIL content predicted longer time to progression and overall survival after dendritic cell vaccination.

TCRB CDR3 regions were amplified from around 2.1 ug genomic DNA, or all available DNA if less, using the immunoSEQ assay. Multiplex PCR used 60 forward primers for TCR V beta segments and 13 reverse primers for J beta segments. Synthetic control templates were spiked into each sample at limiting dilution to estimate reads per starting template. Sequencing produced 87 bp reads on the Illumina HiSeq System. As for the original processing: PCR and sequencing errors were removed by merging closely related sequences with a nearest neighbor algorithm. TCR overlap was measured as the percentage of unique tumor TCR beta sequences also present in the same patient's peripheral blood. Imported from immuneACCESS, the table was reduced by TCRdb to in-frame sequences with V and J called. These copies leave out some clones; in studies compared against another copy, an unresolved V gene accounts for under half, and the cause of the remainder is not known. V, J and clone size derive from that table, while D and trimming were established from the DNA sequence. Here the sample has 45,000 to 55,000 clones; 85% occur a single time. The ten most abundant clones make up approximately 10% of the sample.

CDR1 and CDR2 were assigned from the germline V gene as SGDLS and YYNGEE. The trim is 1 base for V and 1 base for J, with a gap of 9 bases between the germline ends. The CDR3 spans 15 residues, from the cysteine through the phenylalanine. The entry retains the CDR3 DNA only, 45 bases that are in frame from base 1. About this clone: Which antigen it targets is not known. No clone much larger than this one lies a single base away; base qualities are absent.

Patients were selected on the basis of adequate residual fresh-frozen tumor tissue and more than two years of available survival data. Molecular status otherwise varied across the glioblastoma patients, but none of them carried an isocitrate dehydrogenase mutation. PBMC were collected before vaccination, two weeks after the third vaccination, and at tumor progression if progression occurred. The Qiagen DNeasy Blood extraction Kit was used to extract genomic DNA. The V and J genes are TRBV9 and TRBJ2-1; no D segment can be confidently identified. The TCR comes from a human donor with glioblastoma. Specimen: blood, collected before dendritic cell vaccination. CDR3 region: CASSVLPGSYNEQFF. The sequenced DNA: TGTGCCAGCAGCGTACTCCCAGGATCCTACAATGAGCAGTTCTTC. Extended through the reference TRBV9 and TRBJ2-1 proteins, this CDR3 yields the full variable domain: DSGVTQTPKHLITATGQRVTLRCSPRSGDLSVYWYQQSLDQGLQFLIQYYNGEERAKGNILERFSAQQFPDLHSELNLSSLELGDSALYFCASSVLPGSYNEQFFGPGTRLTVL.